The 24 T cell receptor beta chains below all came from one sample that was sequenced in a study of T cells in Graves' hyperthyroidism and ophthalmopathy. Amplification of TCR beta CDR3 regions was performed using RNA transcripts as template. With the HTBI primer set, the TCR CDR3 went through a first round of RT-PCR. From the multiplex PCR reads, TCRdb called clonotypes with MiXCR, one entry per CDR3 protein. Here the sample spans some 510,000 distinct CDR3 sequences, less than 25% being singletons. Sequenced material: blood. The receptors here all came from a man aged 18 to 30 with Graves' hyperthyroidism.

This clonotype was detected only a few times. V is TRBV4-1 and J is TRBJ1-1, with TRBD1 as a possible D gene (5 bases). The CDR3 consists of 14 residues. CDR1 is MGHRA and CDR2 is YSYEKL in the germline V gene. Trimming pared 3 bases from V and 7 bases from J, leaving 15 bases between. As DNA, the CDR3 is TGCGCCAGCAGCCAGGAAGGGAGGGACGTTGAAGCTTTCTTT. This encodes CASSQEGRDVEAFF.

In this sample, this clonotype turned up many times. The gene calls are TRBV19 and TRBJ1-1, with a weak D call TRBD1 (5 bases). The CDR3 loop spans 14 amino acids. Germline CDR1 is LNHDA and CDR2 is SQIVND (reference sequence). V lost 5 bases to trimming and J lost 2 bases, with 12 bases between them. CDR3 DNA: TGTGCCAGTAGTTGGGGGACCTTAAACACTGAAGCTTTCTTT. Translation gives CASSWGTLNTEAFF.

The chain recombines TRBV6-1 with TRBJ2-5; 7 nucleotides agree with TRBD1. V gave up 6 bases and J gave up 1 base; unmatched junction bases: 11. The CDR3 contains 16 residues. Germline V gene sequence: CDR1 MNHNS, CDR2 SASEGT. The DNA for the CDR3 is TGTGCCAGCAGCCCCGGGACAGTCACCCTCCAAGAGACCCAGTACTTC. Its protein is CASSPGTVTLQETQYF.

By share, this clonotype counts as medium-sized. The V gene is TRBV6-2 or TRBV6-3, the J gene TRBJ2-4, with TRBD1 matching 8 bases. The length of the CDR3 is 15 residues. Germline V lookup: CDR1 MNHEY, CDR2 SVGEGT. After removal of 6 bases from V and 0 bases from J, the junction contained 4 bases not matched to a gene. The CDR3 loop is CASRDRAGAKNIQYF. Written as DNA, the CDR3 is TGTGCCAGCAGGGACAGGGCGGGAGCCAAAAACATTCAGTACTTC.

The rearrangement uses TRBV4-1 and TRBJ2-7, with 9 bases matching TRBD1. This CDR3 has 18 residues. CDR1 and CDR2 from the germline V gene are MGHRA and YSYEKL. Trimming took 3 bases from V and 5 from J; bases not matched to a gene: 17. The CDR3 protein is CASSHALVGTGLFHEQYF. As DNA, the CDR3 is TGCGCCAGCAGCCACGCTTTAGTTGGGACAGGGCTTTTCCACGAGCAGTACTTC.

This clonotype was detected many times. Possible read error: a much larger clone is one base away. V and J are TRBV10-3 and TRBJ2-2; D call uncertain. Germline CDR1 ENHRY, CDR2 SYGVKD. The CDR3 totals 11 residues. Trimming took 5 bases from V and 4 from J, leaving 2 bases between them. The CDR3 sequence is CAISSTGELFF. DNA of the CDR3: TGTGCCATCAGTAGCACCGGGGAGCTGTTTTTT.

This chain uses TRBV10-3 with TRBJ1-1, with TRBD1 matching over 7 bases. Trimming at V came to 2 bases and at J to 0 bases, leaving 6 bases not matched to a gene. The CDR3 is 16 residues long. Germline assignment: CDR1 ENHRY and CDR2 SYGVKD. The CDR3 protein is CAISETLQGMNTEAFF. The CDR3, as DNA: TGTGCCATCAGTGAGACCTTACAGGGGATGAACACTGAAGCTTTCTTT.

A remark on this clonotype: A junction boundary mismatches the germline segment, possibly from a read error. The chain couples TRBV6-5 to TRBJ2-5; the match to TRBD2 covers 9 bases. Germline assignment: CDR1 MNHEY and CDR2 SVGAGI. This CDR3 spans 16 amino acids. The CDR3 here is CAISYPSGVPEETQYF. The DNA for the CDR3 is TGTGCCATCAGTTACCCTAGCGGGGTCCCTGAAGAGACCCAGTACTTC.

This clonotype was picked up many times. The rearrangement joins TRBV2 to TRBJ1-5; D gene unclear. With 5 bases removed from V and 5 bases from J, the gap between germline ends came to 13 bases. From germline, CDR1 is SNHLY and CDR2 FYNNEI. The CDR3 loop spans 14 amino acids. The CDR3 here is CASSPLGSDQPQHF. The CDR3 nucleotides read TGTGCCAGCAGTCCCCTTGGGTCGGATCAGCCCCAGCATTTT.

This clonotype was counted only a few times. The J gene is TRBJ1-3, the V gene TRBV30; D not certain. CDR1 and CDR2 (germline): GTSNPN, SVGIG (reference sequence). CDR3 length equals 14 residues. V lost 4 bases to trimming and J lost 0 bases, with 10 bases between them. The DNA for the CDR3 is TGTGCCTGGAATTACGGGAGCTCTGGAAACACCATATATTTT. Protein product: CAWNYGSSGNTIYF.

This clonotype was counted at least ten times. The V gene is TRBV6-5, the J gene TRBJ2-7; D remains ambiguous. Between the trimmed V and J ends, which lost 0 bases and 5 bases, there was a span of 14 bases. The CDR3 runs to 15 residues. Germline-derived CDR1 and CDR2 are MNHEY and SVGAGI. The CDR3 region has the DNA TGTGCCAGCAGTTACTCTGAGGCCTCGGACGACGAGCAGTACTTC. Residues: CASSYSEASDDEQYF.

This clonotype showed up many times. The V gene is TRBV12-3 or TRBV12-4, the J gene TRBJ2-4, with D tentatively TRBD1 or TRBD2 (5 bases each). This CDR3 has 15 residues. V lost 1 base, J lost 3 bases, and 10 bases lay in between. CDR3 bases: TGTGCCAGCAGTTTAGGAGGGGACGGCAAAAACATTCAGTACTTC. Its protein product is CASSLGGDGKNIQYF.

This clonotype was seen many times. The CDR3, as DNA: TGTGCCAGCAGCTTACCGGGACAGATAAACGGCATTCAGTACTTC. It specifies CASSLPGQINGIQYF. The chain is built from TRBV5-4 and TRBJ2-4; 7 nucleotides align to TRBD1. Per germline, CDR1 SGHNT and CDR2 YYREEE (reference sequence). The CDR3 is made up of 15 amino acids. Losses at the gene ends were 2 bases for V and 9 bases for J; bases not matched to a gene: 11.

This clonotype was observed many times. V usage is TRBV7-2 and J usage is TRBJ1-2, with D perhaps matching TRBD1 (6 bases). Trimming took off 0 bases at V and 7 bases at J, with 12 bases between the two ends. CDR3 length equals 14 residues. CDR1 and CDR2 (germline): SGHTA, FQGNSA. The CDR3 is CASSLARTAGGYTF. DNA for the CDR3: TGTGCCAGCAGCTTAGCGAGGACAGCTGGTGGCTACACCTTC.

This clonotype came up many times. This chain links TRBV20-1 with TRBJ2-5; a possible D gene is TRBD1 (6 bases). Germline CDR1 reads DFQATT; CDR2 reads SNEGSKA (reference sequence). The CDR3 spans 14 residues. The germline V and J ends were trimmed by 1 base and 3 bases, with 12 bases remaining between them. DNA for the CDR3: TGCAGTGCTAGAGGGACAGAAGGGGAAGAGACCCAGTACTTC. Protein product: CSARGTEGEETQYF.

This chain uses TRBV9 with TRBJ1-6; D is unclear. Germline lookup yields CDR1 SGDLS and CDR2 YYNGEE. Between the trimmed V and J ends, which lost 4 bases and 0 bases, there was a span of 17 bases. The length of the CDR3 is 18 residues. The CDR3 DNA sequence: TGTGCCAGCAGCCCTAGCGGGGTATCAAGCTCCTATAATTCACCCCTCCACTTT. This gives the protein CASSPSGVSSSYNSPLHF.

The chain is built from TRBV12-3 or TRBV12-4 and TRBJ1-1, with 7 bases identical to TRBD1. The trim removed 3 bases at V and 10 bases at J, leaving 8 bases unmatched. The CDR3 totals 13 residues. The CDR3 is CASSLGRQGLAFF. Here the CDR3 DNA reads TGTGCCAGCAGTTTGGGCCGACAGGGATTAGCTTTCTTT.

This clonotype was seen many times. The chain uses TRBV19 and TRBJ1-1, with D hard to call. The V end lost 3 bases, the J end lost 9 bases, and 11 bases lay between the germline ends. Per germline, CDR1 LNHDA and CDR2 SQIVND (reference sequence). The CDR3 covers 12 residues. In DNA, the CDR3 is TGTGCCAGTAGTATCCCCGGAGGACAAGCTTTCTTT. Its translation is CASSIPGGQAFF.

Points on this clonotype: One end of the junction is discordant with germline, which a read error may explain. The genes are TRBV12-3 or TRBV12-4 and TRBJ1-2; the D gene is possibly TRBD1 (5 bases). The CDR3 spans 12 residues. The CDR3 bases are TGTGCCAGCAGTTCCTCTTCCCGGGGCTCCACCTTC. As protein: CASSSSSRGSTF.

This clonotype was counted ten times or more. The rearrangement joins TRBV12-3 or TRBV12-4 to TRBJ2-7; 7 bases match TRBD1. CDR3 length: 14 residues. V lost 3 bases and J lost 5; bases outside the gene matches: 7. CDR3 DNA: TGTGCCAGCAGTTTTAGGACAGGCACCCACGAGCAGTACTTC. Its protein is CASSFRTGTHEQYF.

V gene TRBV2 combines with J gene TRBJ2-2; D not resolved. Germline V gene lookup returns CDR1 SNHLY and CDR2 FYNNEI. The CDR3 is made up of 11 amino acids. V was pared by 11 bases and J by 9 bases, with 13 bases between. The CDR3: CAAVGSRELFF. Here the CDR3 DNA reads TGTGCCGCGGTGGGGTCCCGGGAGCTGTTTTTT.

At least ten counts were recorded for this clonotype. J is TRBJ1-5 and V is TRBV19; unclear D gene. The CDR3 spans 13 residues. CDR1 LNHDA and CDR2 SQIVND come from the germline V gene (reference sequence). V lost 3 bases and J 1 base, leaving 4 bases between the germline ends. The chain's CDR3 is CASSMQSNQPQHF. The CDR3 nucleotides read TGTGCCAGTAGTATGCAAAGCAATCAGCCCCAGCATTTT.

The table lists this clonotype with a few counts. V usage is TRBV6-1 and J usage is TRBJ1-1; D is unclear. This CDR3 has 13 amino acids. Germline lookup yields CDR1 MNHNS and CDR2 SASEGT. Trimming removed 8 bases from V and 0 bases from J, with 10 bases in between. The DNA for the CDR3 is TGTGCCAGCGAGGAACAGTTGAACACTGAAGCTTTCTTT. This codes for CASEEQLNTEAFF.

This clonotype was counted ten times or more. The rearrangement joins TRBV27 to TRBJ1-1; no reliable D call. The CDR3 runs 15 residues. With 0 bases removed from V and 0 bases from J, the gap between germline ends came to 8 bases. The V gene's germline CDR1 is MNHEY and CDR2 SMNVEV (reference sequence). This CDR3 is CASSLSRWVNTEAFF. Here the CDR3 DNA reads TGTGCCAGCAGTTTATCGAGATGGGTGAACACTGAAGCTTTCTTT.